Sequencing of this T cell receptor (beta chain) was carried out in a study of blood T cell repertoires in COVID-19. Sequencing was performed with immunoSEQ multiplex PCR; in TCRdb, only in-frame clones are kept and a portion is missing. The sample yields 95,000 to 100,000 clones, about 91% seen once. Per germline, CDR1 MNHNY and CDR2 SVGAGI (reference sequence). This CDR3 spans 16 amino acids. As to this clone: One end of the junction varies from germline; a read error may be responsible.

The receptor comes from a man aged 50 to 60 with acute or convalescent COVID-19. Sample: peripheral blood. The chain couples TRBV6-6 to TRBJ1-1, with D perhaps TRBD1 (6 bases). CDR3 amino acids: CASSYSSSGVKTEAFF. Here the CDR3 DNA reads TGTGCCAGCAGTTACTCGTCATCAGGGGTGAAGACTGAAGCTTTCTTT.